The entry below describes one T cell receptor (beta chain). The antigen is not known. Germline lookup yields CDR1 ENHRY and CDR2 SYGVKD. Deletions cut 3 bases from V and 6 bases from J, with 21 bases between. CDR3 length equals 16 residues. The entry originates in a study of cytomegalovirus exposure and HLA in healthy donors. Study-level results: One later analysis reportedly identified an Asian-associated ancestry cluster that showed fewer N-insertions than the roughly 720-donor mean. Later analysis associated a missense DCLRE1C variant with TCR beta V- and J-gene trimming.

Primers for the PCR totalled 60 Vbeta and 13 Jbeta. Sequencing used immunoSEQ multiplex PCR; TCRdb keeps in-frame clones, though not all of them. The repertoire consists of fewer than 150,000 clones, with around 77% occurring once and the leading ten covering around 1.2%. The rearrangement uses TRBV10-3 and TRBJ2-7; tentative D call: TRBD1 (5 bases). Specimen: PBMCs. This clonotype originated in a man in his forties or fifties in good health and CMV-seronegative. CDR3 DNA: TGTGCCATCAGTGAAGGCAGGGCCGGTTTGCTGGGCGAGCAGTACTTC. Its protein product is CAISEGRAGLLGEQYF.